The 25 T cell receptor beta chains listed next were all sequenced from one sample in a study of blood T cell repertoires in COVID-19. TCRdb's table, derived via immunoSEQ multiplex PCR, lists solely in-frame clones and lacks some. This sample has some 240,000 clones, with approximately 84% found just once. The sample consisted of PBMCs or T cells enriched from blood (not recorded which). Every receptor here comes from a woman aged 40 to 50 with acute COVID-19.

The V and J genes are TRBV5-4 and TRBJ1-1, with unresolved D. V shed 1 base and J shed 0 bases, with 7 bases lying between them. The CDR3 contains 14 residues. CDR1 and CDR2 (germline): SGHNT, YYREEE (reference sequence). The CDR3 region is CASSLSQVNTEAFF. The DNA for the CDR3 is TGTGCCAGCAGCTTGAGTCAGGTGAACACTGAAGCTTTCTTT.

A few counts support this clone. The genes are TRBV19 and TRBJ1-5; D gene unclear. Germline CDR1 is LNHDA and CDR2 is SQIVND (reference sequence). CDR3 length: 16 amino acids. Trimming removed 4 bases at V and 0 bases at J, with 13 bases between. The CDR3 loop reads CASSKKRDYSNQPQHF. The DNA for the CDR3 is TGTGCCAGTAGTAAGAAGAGGGATTATAGCAATCAGCCCCAGCATTTT.

The gene calls are TRBV21-1 and TRBJ1-2; no DNA check was done on the table's D call, TRBD1. TRBV21-1 is termed a pseudogene. This CDR3 is 14 amino acids long. CDR3 DNA sequence: TGTGCCAGCAGAGACCCGGGACAGGGGTATGGCTACACCTTC. It is translated as CASRDPGQGYGYTF.

The V gene is TRBV10-2, the J gene TRBJ2-7, with D perhaps TRBD1 (6 bases). The CDR3 runs 18 residues. The V and J ends lost 4 bases and 6 bases respectively, with 28 bases between them. The germline CDR1 and CDR2 sequences are WSHSY and SAAADI. Here the CDR3 reads CASSGFRIGKEWGPEQYF. The CDR3 region has the DNA TGCGCCAGCAGTGGCTTCCGGATAGGGAAGGAATGGGGGCCCGAGCAGTACTTC.

This clone has more than one count but fewer than ten. J is TRBJ2-1 and V is TRBV5-1; TRBD2 might be the D (6 bases). Germline V gene sequence: CDR1 SGHRS, CDR2 YFSETQ. The CDR3 is 14 residues long. V was shortened by 6 bases and J by 12 bases, with 22 bases between the two germline ends. In DNA form, the CDR3 reads TGCGCCAGCATGCCTAGCGACCCGGGGGTTCCGCAGTTCTTC. Its translation is CASMPSDPGVPQFF. Full variable domain (outside the CDR3, taken from reference TRBV5-1 and TRBJ2-1): KAGVTQTPRYLIKTRGQQVTLSCSPISGHRSVSWYQQTPGQGLQFLFEYFSETQRNKGNFPGRFSGRQFSNSRSEMNVSTLELGDSALYLCASMPSDPGVPQFFGPGTRLTVL.

The V call is TRBV7-9, the J call TRBJ1-2, with unresolved D. V was clipped by 3 bases and J by 4 bases, with 12 bases between them. Looked up from germline, CDR1 is SEHNR and CDR2 is FQNEAQ (reference sequence). This CDR3 is 14 amino acids long. The CDR3 nucleotides are TGTGCCAGCAGCTTGGGCGGGATCAGCTATGGCTACACCTTC. Protein: CASSLGGISYGYTF. Based on the CDR3 plus reference TRBV7-9 and TRBJ1-2, the full variable domain is DTGVSQNPRHKITKRGQNVTFRCDPISEHNRLYWYRQTLGQGPEFLTYFQNEAQLEKSRLLSDRFSAERPKGSFSTLEIQRTEQGDSAMYLCASSLGGISYGYTFGSGTRLTVV.

This rearrangement joins TRBV5-1 to TRBJ2-5, with D possibly being TRBD2 (6 bases). Looked up from germline, CDR1 is SGHRS and CDR2 is YFSETQ. Trimming shortened V by 0 bases and J by 1 base, and 13 bases separated the two germline ends. The CDR3 extends over 16 amino acids. The DNA of the CDR3 is TGCGCCAGCAGCTTGGATCTCGGGACTGCCCAAGAGACCCAGTACTTC. As protein: CASSLDLGTAQETQYF.

The chain combines TRBV6-5 with TRBJ1-1, with 7 bases that match TRBD1. V gave up 2 bases and J gave up 4 bases; unmatched junction bases: 7. Germline lookup yields CDR1 MNHEY and CDR2 SVGAGI. CDR3 length: 15 amino acids. The CDR3 is CASSYPGTEATEAFF. DNA for the CDR3: TGTGCCAGCAGTTACCCTGGGACAGAGGCCACTGAAGCTTTCTTT.

The chain recombines TRBV5-5 with TRBJ2-1, with a possible D match to TRBD1 (6 bases). Trimming pared 4 bases from V and 6 bases from J, leaving 14 bases between. In germline, CDR1 is SGHKS, CDR2 YYEKEE (reference sequence). CDR3 length: 14 amino acids. The CDR3 nucleotides are TGTGCCAGCAGCCCGTGGACAGACCGCAATGAGCAGTTCTTC. Its protein product is CASSPWTDRNEQFF.

V and J are TRBV7-6 and TRBJ1-2; TRBD1 might be the D (6 bases). The CDR3 runs 14 residues. V lost 5 bases and J lost 2, with 12 bases in between. The germline gives CDR1 SGHVS, CDR2 FNYEAQ. CDR3 in amino acids: CASSPMDRNYGYTF. The CDR3 DNA follows: TGTGCCAGCAGCCCCATGGACAGAAACTATGGCTACACCTTC.

The V call is TRBV9, the J call TRBJ2-1; 9 positions agree with TRBD1. The CDR3 is 16 residues long. Losses at the gene ends were 3 bases for V and 8 bases for J; bases not matched to a gene: 12. Germline CDR1 reads SGDLS; CDR2 reads YYNGEE. The CDR3 DNA sequence: TGTGCCAGCAGCGGAACCGGGACAGGGCTTATAGATGAGCAGTTCTTC. Protein: CASSGTGTGLIDEQFF.

This chain joins TRBV30 and TRBJ2-7; 13 nucleotides line up with TRBD2. Germline lookup yields CDR1 GTSNPN and CDR2 SVGIG (reference sequence). V lost 1 base to trimming and J lost 6 bases; unmatched junction nucleotides: 9. The CDR3 has 16 residues. The CDR3 sequence is CAWSALELAGGPEQYF. In DNA, the CDR3 is TGTGCCTGGAGTGCACTGGAACTAGCGGGAGGGCCCGAGCAGTACTTC.

The gene calls are TRBV4-1 and TRBJ2-1, with 7 bases that match TRBD2. V gave up 3 bases and J gave up 5 bases; unmatched junction bases: 13. Germline V gives CDR1 MGHRA, CDR2 YSYEKL. The CDR3 loop spans 17 amino acids. CDR3 bases: TGCGCCAGCAGCCATCGGGGGGAGCTAGCGGCAAACAATGAGCAGTTCTTC. Amino acids: CASSHRGELAANNEQFF.

The V gene is TRBV18, the J gene TRBJ2-7; TRBD2 matches 8 bases. The CDR3 runs 13 residues. Losses at the gene ends were 6 bases for V and 6 bases for J; bases not matched to a gene: 7. Germline CDR1 reads KGHSH; CDR2 reads LQKENI. CDR3 sequence reads: CASSQRERGEQYF. CDR3 nucleotides: TGTGCCAGCTCTCAGCGGGAGAGGGGCGAGCAGTACTTC.

The chain recombines TRBV21-1 with TRBJ2-7; the table's D gene call, TRBD1, was not cross checked with the DNA. TRBV21-1 is a recognized pseudogene. The CDR3 runs to 16 residues. The CDR3: CASSKGVGQGKDEQYF. CDR3 DNA sequence: TGTGCCAGCAGCAAAGGTGTAGGACAGGGTAAGGACGAGCAGTACTTC.

This chain uses TRBV20-1 with TRBJ1-1; the match to TRBD1 covers 7 bases. The germline gives CDR1 DFQATT, CDR2 SNEGSKA (reference sequence). With 3 bases clipped from V and 1 base from J, the junction kept 11 bases outside the gene matches. This CDR3 region has 16 residues. CDR3 region: CSASRDPGGKNTEAFF. DNA for the CDR3: TGCAGTGCTAGTCGGGACCCAGGGGGGAAGAACACTGAAGCTTTCTTT.

The chain has TRBV4-1 and TRBJ2-5, with TRBD2 matching over 10 bases. The CDR3 contains 17 residues. The germline gives CDR1 MGHRA, CDR2 YSYEKL. The junction had 6 bases not matched to a gene; V was cut back by 0 bases and J by 2 bases. CDR3 in amino acids: CASSQERLAGEQETQYF. CDR3 sequence (DNA): TGCGCCAGCAGCCAAGAGAGGCTAGCGGGAGAGCAAGAGACCCAGTACTTC.

The chain is built from TRBV14 and TRBJ2-1; D is undetermined. CDR3 length equals 14 residues. Deletions cut 1 base from V and 7 bases from J, with 11 bases between. From germline, CDR1 is SGHDN and CDR2 FVKESK. CDR3 residues: CASSQVIQSNEQFF. The CDR3 DNA follows: TGTGCCAGCAGCCAAGTAATACAGTCTAATGAGCAGTTCTTC.

This clone has only a few counts. The gene calls are TRBV28 and TRBJ2-5, with no clear D. The germline V gene encodes CDR1 MDHEN and CDR2 SYDVKM. V lost 4 bases to trimming and J lost 5 bases, with 8 bases between them. The CDR3 covers 12 residues. CDR3: CASSSMEETQYF. CDR3 nucleotides: TGTGCCAGCAGTTCCATGGAGGAGACCCAGTACTTC.

The rearrangement links TRBV5-5 to TRBJ2-1; D may be TRBD1 (6 bases). This CDR3 is built from 16 residues. Trimming cost V 2 bases and J 4 bases, with 16 bases left between them. Germline CDR1 and CDR2: SGHKS and YYEKEE (reference sequence). DNA of the CDR3: TGTGCCAGCAGCTTAATTCTGGGCAGGGGATACAATGAGCAGTTCTTC. Translation: CASSLILGRGYNEQFF.

This clone was recorded only once. This chain links TRBV19 with TRBJ2-1; TRBD2 matches 9 bases. The CDR3 length is 14 residues. Germline loops: CDR1 LNHDA, CDR2 SQIVND (reference sequence). The junction had 6 bases not matched to a gene; V was cut back by 4 bases and J by 8 bases. CDR3 in amino acids: CASSSGRARDEQFF. The CDR3 nucleotides are TGTGCCAGTAGTAGCGGGAGGGCCCGCGATGAGCAGTTCTTC. The whole variable domain, filled in from reference TRBV19 and TRBJ2-1, reads DGGITQSPKYLFRKEGQNVTLSCEQNLNHDAMYWYRQDPGQGLRLIYYSQIVNDFQKGDIAEGYSVSREKKESFPLTVTSAQKNPTAFYLCASSSGRARDEQFFGPGTRLTVL.

The V call is TRBV2, the J call TRBJ2-2; D possibly corresponds to TRBD1 (5 bases). Trimming took off 5 bases at V and 0 bases at J, with 13 bases between the two ends. There are 16 residues in the CDR3. CDR1 and CDR2 from the germline V gene are SNHLY and FYNNEI. In DNA, the CDR3 is TGTGCCAGCAGTATCACAGACAGTGCGAACACCGGGGAGCTGTTTTTT. It encodes CASSITDSANTGELFF.

Remarks on this clone: This sample also contains other DNA sequences that code for the same CDR3. This chain links TRBV19 with TRBJ1-1; no reliable D call. The CDR3 contains 14 residues. CDR1 and CDR2 from the germline V gene are LNHDA and SQIVND (reference sequence). V was cut by 0 bases and J by 4 bases, with 9 bases left in between. The DNA of the CDR3 is TGTGCCAGTAGTATAGATCGGGGTTTCACTGAAGCTTTCTTT. Residues: CASSIDRGFTEAFF.

The V gene is TRBV6-5, the J gene TRBJ2-1; D remains unclear. Germline assignment: CDR1 MNHEY and CDR2 SVGAGI. The CDR3 totals 14 residues. V gave up 4 bases and J gave up 2 bases, with 9 bases separating them. As DNA, the CDR3 is TGTGCCAGCAGTTTGCGTGGTCCCTACAATGAGCAGTTCTTC. Amino acids: CASSLRGPYNEQFF.

V usage is TRBV5-1 and J usage is TRBJ1-2, with D unclear. V lost 0 bases and J lost 4, with 13 bases in between. CDR3 length equals 15 residues. The V gene's germline CDR1 is SGHRS and CDR2 YFSETQ. The CDR3: CASSLGATGVYGYTF. The CDR3 DNA reads TGCGCCAGCAGCTTGGGGGCGACGGGAGTCTATGGCTACACCTTC.